These T cell receptor beta chains were read from a single sample in a study of T-cell memory formation after mild COVID-19. TCRdb re-called the 5' RACE reads with MiXCR, one entry per CDR3 protein. The sample carries about 410,000 distinct CDR3 sequences, less than 25% recorded once. Material: PBMCs or a T cell subset sorted from them (not recorded which). These receptors were obtained from an adult woman who had mild COVID-19 (a few samples of this study predate the infection). Cell type and time point are not known. The CDR3 runs from the conserved cysteine through the conserved F or W. A D gene is named only where the DNA matches it firmly. Size is omitted from some rows. Given values are once, few, many or a class for expanded clones.

TRBJ1-1	few	NA	TRBV19	CASRTWRGFMNTEAFF	TGTGCCAGTAGAACTTGGAGGGGCTTTATGAACACTGAAGCTTTCTTT
TRBJ2-2	NA	NA	TRBV11-3	CASSLAPGHTGELFF	TGTGCCAGCAGCTTAGCTCCTGGGCACACCGGGGAGCTGTTTTTT
TRBJ2-7	NA	NA	TRBV7-9	CASSLRVLYEQYF	TGTGCCAGCAGCTTACGGGTCCTCTACGAGCAGTACTTC
TRBJ2-1	few	TRBD2	TRBV9	CASSAPRLAAASRRVGEQFF	TGTGCCAGCAGCGCGCCCCGGCTAGCGGCCGCCTCCCGACGCGTAGGTGAGCAGTTCTTC
TRBJ2-7	NA	NA	TRBV29-1	CSVECLPGTYEQYF	TGCAGCGTTGAGTGCCTTCCCGGCACCTACGAGCAGTACTTC
TRBJ2-5	NA	TRBD2	TRBV3-1	CASSQGPAGEETQYF	TGTGCCAGCAGCCAAGGGCCAGCGGGGGAAGAGACCCAGTACTTC
TRBJ2-7	NA	TRBD1	TRBV3-1	CASSQGDRVPYEQYF	TGTGCCAGCAGCCAAGGGGACAGGGTACCCTACGAGCAGTACTTC
TRBJ1-2	NA	TRBD1	TRBV7-8	CASSHDRGLGYGYTF	TGTGCCAGCAGCCACGACAGGGGGCTAGGCTATGGCTACACCTTC
TRBJ2-1	NA	TRBD2	TRBV7-2	CASSPGGVGSYNEQFF	TGTGCCAGCAGCCCCGGGGGGGTTGGCTCCTACAATGAGCAGTTCTTC
TRBJ2-1	few	TRBD1	TRBV12-3/TRBV12-4	CASSKATGIEQFF	TGTGCCAGCAGTAAAGCGACAGGGATCGAGCAGTTCTTC
TRBJ2-1	many	TRBD2	TRBV5-1	CASSSGLADYNEQFF	TGCGCCAGCAGCTCGGGACTAGCGGACTACAATGAGCAGTTCTTC
TRBJ2-7	NA	TRBD2	TRBV29-1	CSVARLAGVHEQYF	TGCAGCGTTGCCCGGCTAGCGGGAGTTCACGAGCAGTACTTC
TRBJ2-7	NA	NA	TRBV6-6	CASSVRGVEQYF	TGTGCCAGCAGTGTTCGAGGGGTCGAGCAGTACTTC
TRBJ2-3	NA	TRBD1	TRBV12-3/TRBV12-4	CASSLWDRGSTDTQYF	TGTGCCAGCAGTTTATGGGACAGGGGGAGCACAGATACGCAGTATTTT
TRBJ2-1	NA	NA	TRBV6-2/TRBV6-3	CASRGAESSYNEQFF	TGTGCCAGCAGAGGAGCGGAAAGCTCCTACAATGAGCAGTTCTTC
TRBJ2-7	NA	NA	TRBV7-6	CASSPLFGLEAYEQYF	TGTGCCAGCAGCCCACTATTCGGGCTAGAGGCCTACGAGCAGTACTTC
TRBJ1-6	few	NA	TRBV7-9	CASSFGGGASNSPLHF	TGTGCCAGCAGCTTCGGCGGGGGGGCTAGCAATTCACCCCTCCACTTT
TRBJ2-7	many	TRBD2	TRBV5-1	CASSLSRTSGREGQYF	TGCGCCAGCAGCTTATCAAGGACTAGCGGGAGAGAAGGGCAGTACTTC
TRBJ2-1	few	TRBD2	TRBV20-1	CSARGIAGGQSLYNEQFF	TGCAGTGCTAGAGGAATAGCGGGAGGACAGAGTCTCTACAATGAGCAGTTCTTC
TRBJ2-1	few	TRBD2	TRBV12-5	CASGRTSGLYYNEQFF	TGTGCTAGTGGAAGGACTAGCGGGTTATACTACAATGAGCAGTTCTTC
TRBJ2-6	few	NA	TRBV5-1	CASSSGVGSSGANVLTF	TGCGCCAGCAGCTCCGGCGTCGGGTCCTCTGGGGCCAACGTCCTGACTTTC
TRBJ2-3	few	TRBD2	TRBV7-6	CASSTRTSGRDTQYF	TGTGCCAGCAGCACCCGGACTAGCGGGAGAGATACGCAGTATTTT
TRBJ1-1	NA	NA	TRBV9	CASSPGDRMNTEAFF	TGTGCCAGCAGCCCCGGGGACCGTATGAACACTGAAGCTTTCTTT
TRBJ2-3	few	TRBD1	TRBV27	CASSRTGSQDTQYF	TGTGCCAGCAGTCGGACAGGGAGTCAAGATACGCAGTATTTT
TRBJ2-2	few	TRBD2	TRBV7-2	CASSWGGSGRANTGELFF	TGTGCCAGCAGCTGGGGAGGCAGCGGGAGGGCGAACACCGGGGAGCTGTTTTTT
TRBJ1-5	once	NA	TRBV28	CASSPDISNQPQHF	TGTGCCAGCAGTCCCGACATTAGCAATCAGCCCCAGCATTTT
TRBJ1-6	NA	NA	TRBV5-5	CASSLVTASPLHF	TGTGCCAGCAGCTTGGTTACCGCCTCCCCCCTCCACTTT
TRBJ2-4	NA	NA	TRBV4-2	CASSPLEGIAKNIQYF	TGTGCCAGCAGCCCCCTCGAGGGGATAGCCAAAAACATTCAGTACTTC
TRBJ2-5	NA	NA	TRBV7-9	CASSLVGTETQYF	TGTGCCAGCAGCTTAGTTGGGACGGAGACCCAGTACTTC
TRBJ2-3	NA	TRBD1	TRBV2	CASSEERQGADTQYF	TGTGCCAGCAGTGAAGAGAGACAGGGGGCAGATACGCAGTATTTT
TRBJ1-2	NA	NA	TRBV7-8	CASSYTTGFGYTF	TGTGCCAGCAGCTATACAACAGGTTTTGGCTACACCTTC
TRBJ2-7	NA	NA	TRBV10-3	CAISHETAYEQYF	TGTGCCATCAGCCACGAGACAGCCTACGAGCAGTACTTC
TRBJ2-2	many	NA	TRBV6-1	CASSWTENTGELFF	TGTGCCAGCTCCTGGACAGAAAACACCGGGGAGCTGTTTTTT
TRBJ1-1	NA	TRBD1	TRBV7-2	CASSLVRQGAEAFF	TGTGCCAGCAGCTTAGTTAGACAGGGGGCTGAAGCTTTCTTT
TRBJ2-2	NA	NA	TRBV24-1	CATSDGRAGVTGELFF	TGTGCCACCAGTGATGGTCGGGCAGGGGTCACCGGGGAGCTGTTTTTT
TRBJ1-5	once	NA	TRBV7-8	CASSPGQQRSNQPQHF	TGTGCCAGCAGCCCCGGACAGCAGAGGAGCAATCAGCCCCAGCATTTT
TRBJ2-2	few	NA	TRBV7-6	CASSLAVSPTGELFF	TGTGCCAGCAGCTTAGCCGTGAGCCCGACCGGGGAGCTGTTTTTT
TRBJ2-2	few	NA	TRBV11-2	CASSLSPGITGELFF	TGTGCCAGCAGCTTAAGCCCGGGAATCACCGGGGAGCTGTTTTTT
TRBJ2-3	few	NA	TRBV21-1	CASSKVRSGGSTDTQYF	TGTGCCAGCAGCAAAGTTCGTTCAGGCGGAAGCACAGATACGCAGTATTTT
TRBJ2-7	NA	TRBD2	TRBV5-1	CASRGGNSYEQYF	TGCGCCAGCCGGGGGGGAAATTCCTACGAGCAGTACTTC
TRBJ2-1	few	TRBD1	TRBV5-1	CASSGQGATYNEQFF	TGCGCCAGCAGTGGGCAGGGGGCCACCTACAATGAGCAGTTCTTC
TRBJ1-1	NA	NA	TRBV29-1	CSVSLQGGAEAFF	TGCAGCGTATCCCTACAGGGTGGCGCTGAAGCTTTCTTT
TRBJ2-6	NA	NA	TRBV15	CATSRDLRAGSGANVLTF	TGTGCCACCAGCAGAGATCTCAGGGCGGGCTCTGGGGCCAACGTCCTGACTTTC
TRBJ1-6	NA	NA	TRBV12-3/TRBV12-4	CASSEQGHNSPLHF	TGTGCCAGCAGTGAACAGGGACATAATTCACCCCTCCACTTT
TRBJ1-1	NA	NA	TRBV12-3/TRBV12-4	CASSLISRTTEAFF	TGTGCCAGCAGTTTAATCTCTCGAACCACTGAAGCTTTCTTT
TRBJ2-5	NA	TRBD2	TRBV5-1	CASGHGLAAQETQYF	TGCGCCAGCGGCCACGGACTAGCGGCCCAAGAGACCCAGTACTTC
TRBJ1-5	NA	NA	TRBV27	CASSLSGTHQPQHF	TGTGCCAGCAGTTTATCCGGGACACATCAGCCCCAGCATTTT
TRBJ1-5	NA	TRBD1	TRBV6-1	CASSDPGTGHQPQHF	TGTGCCAGCAGTGACCCCGGGACAGGGCATCAGCCCCAGCATTTT
TRBJ2-7	NA	TRBD1	TRBV29-1	CSVLTDRGPYEQYF	TGCAGCGTTCTAACGGACAGGGGGCCCTACGAGCAGTACTTC
TRBJ2-7	NA	TRBD2	TRBV20-1	CSAAGLAEVYEQYF	TGCAGTGCCGCCGGACTAGCGGAGGTCTACGAGCAGTACTTC
TRBJ2-7	few	TRBD2	TRBV6-6	CASGPRGGGYEQYF	TGTGCCAGCGGCCCGCGGGGGGGAGGCTACGAGCAGTACTTC
TRBJ1-5	NA	NA	TRBV18	CASSLGQMYSNQPQHF	TGTGCCAGCTCACTGGGACAAATGTATAGCAATCAGCCCCAGCATTTT
TRBJ2-3	NA	TRBD1	TRBV19	CASSTDRGRTDTQYF	TGTGCCAGTAGTACCGACAGGGGGCGAACAGATACGCAGTATTTT
TRBJ2-1	NA	TRBD2	TRBV27	CASSLSAGVMHEQFF	TGTGCCAGCAGTTTATCTGCGGGGGTTATGCATGAGCAGTTCTTC
TRBJ2-1	few	TRBD2	TRBV9	CASSVPLAGEESYNEQFF	TGTGCCAGCAGCGTCCCGCTAGCGGGAGAGGAGTCCTACAATGAGCAGTTCTTC
TRBJ1-1	NA	NA	TRBV14	CASSQDGLENTEAFF	TGTGCCAGCAGCCAAGATGGCCTAGAGAACACTGAAGCTTTCTTT
TRBJ2-7	many	TRBD2	TRBV29-1	CSVEAASGNLYEQYF	TGCAGCGTTGAAGCGGCTAGCGGGAACCTCTACGAGCAGTACTTC
TRBJ2-1	NA	TRBD2	TRBV2	CASSRLAGSSYNEQFF	TGTGCCAGCAGTCGTCTAGCGGGAAGCTCCTACAATGAGCAGTTCTTC
TRBJ1-5	few	NA	TRBV2	CASSRGSQPQHF	TGTGCCAGCTCCCGGGGGAGTCAGCCCCAGCATTTT
TRBJ1-5	once	NA	TRBV12-3/TRBV12-4	CASSSGSQPQHF	TGTGCCAGCAGCTCCGGCAGTCAGCCCCAGCATTTT